Sample share makes the clone carrying this T cell receptor beta chain medium-sized (0.01 to 0.1%). These data are taken from a study of immune heterogeneity within non-small cell lung tumors. A first 10-cycle multiplex round used 32 V-gene and 13 J-gene primers on TCR beta CDR3. TCRdb recomputed calls from the multiplex PCR reads with MiXCR, one row per CDR3 protein. Of about 10,000 distinct CDR3 sequences listed, 15% to 20% are singletons. Genomic DNA from bulk tumor acted as the template, and 600 ng was loaded per sample. In surgery, several biopsies were collected from each primary tumor at widely spaced sites. The study enrolled patients with untreated, newly diagnosed non-small cell lung cancer who underwent curative surgery. V shed 0 bases and J shed 3 bases, with 12 bases lying between them. The CDR3 runs to 16 residues. Germline-derived CDR1 and CDR2 are LGHNA and YSLEER.

This TCR came from a man aged 40-49 years with non-small cell lung cancer. Sequencing used lung tumor tissue. The chain uses TRBV4-3 and TRBJ1-5; D possibly corresponds to TRBD1 (5 bases). The DNA of the CDR3 is TGCGCCAGCAGCCAAGATCTGTGGGGGGACAATCAGCCCCAGCATTTT. Protein: CASSQDLWGDNQPQHF.